This T cell receptor beta chain was documented in a study of cytomegalovirus exposure and HLA in healthy donors. Study-wide findings and caveats: It was reported in a later analysis that an Asian-associated ancestry cluster showed fewer N-insertions than the roughly 670-donor mean. A further, later analysis showed that HLA-associated TCR beta chains (compared with equally common others) were more clonally expanded. Reports credit the classifier with highly specific, highly sensitive diagnosis of cytomegalovirus status. In a later analysis, TCR beta V- and J-gene trimming showed a link to a missense DCLRE1C variant.

V was pared by 7 bases and J by 6 bases, with 21 bases between. The germline CDR1 and CDR2 sequences are LNHDA and SQIVND (reference sequence). There are 16 residues in the CDR3. PCR amplification relied on 60 Vbeta primers (plus 13 Jbeta primers). Generated by immunoSEQ multiplex PCR, the TCRdb table keeps only in-frame clones and is missing some. The table records approximately 180,000 clones, 65% to 85% of them present only once. With respect to this clone: Its antigen is unknown.

The sequenced sample consisted of PBMCs. This chain connects TRBV19 to TRBJ2-2; tentatively, D is TRBD1 (6 bases). This TCR derives from a man younger than 30 in good health and CMV-seronegative. This CDR3 reads CASTNTGAGVAGELFF. For the CDR3, the DNA is TGTGCCAGTACCAATACTGGGGCAGGGGTCGCCGGGGAGCTGTTTTTT.